A selection of T cell receptor beta chains follows, all from one sample in a study of regulatory T cells in long-lasting Graves disease. Each CDR3 protein gets one entry after TCRdb re-called the multiplex PCR reads with MiXCR. This table holds 450,000 to 700,000 distinct CDR3 sequences, roughly 13% found once. This sample also belongs to another study, concerning T cells in Graves' hyperthyroidism and ophthalmopathy.

The source material was peripheral blood mononuclear cells (PBMCs), sampled at new diagnosis, from a patient treated with antithyroid drugs. These receptors came from a man younger than 40 with Graves disease. CDR3s include the opening cysteine and the closing phenylalanine or tryptophan. A D gene is named only where the DNA matches it firmly. Expanded clones are given a class, and other clones once, few, many or no size at all.

clone_size j_call v_call d_call cdr3_aa cdr3_nt
many TRBJ2-6 TRBV12-3/TRBV12-4 . CASTPRRLVSGANVLTF TGTGCCAGCACCCCCCGTCGACTCGTCTCTGGGGCCAACGTCCTGACTTTC
few TRBJ2-7 TRBV27 TRBD1 CASNTDRGPYEQYF TGTGCCAGCAATACGGACAGGGGGCCCTACGAGCAGTACTTC
. TRBJ1-1 TRBV6-4 . CASSPGTSFEAFF TGTGCCAGCAGTCCCGGGACGTCTTTTGAAGCTTTCTTT
. TRBJ2-7 TRBV5-1 TRBD1 CASSLEGGTGNF TGCGCCAGCAGCTTGGAAGGTGGGACAGGAAACTTC
few TRBJ2-1 TRBV6-1 TRBD2 CASTLTSGTRNPMYNEQFF TGTGCCAGCACCCTTACTAGCGGGACACGAAATCCCATGTACAATGAGCAGTTCTTC
. TRBJ2-2 TRBV5-1 TRBD1 CASSFTGGTGELFF TGCGCCAGCAGCTTTACAGGGGGCACCGGGGAGCTGTTTTTT
many TRBJ2-1 TRBV11-2 TRBD1 CASSPGGPLYNEQFF TGTGCCAGCAGCCCAGGGGGACCCTTATACAATGAGCAGTTCTTC
few TRBJ1-6 TRBV5-1 . CASCWDIPANSPLHF TGCGCCAGCTGCTGGGACATCCCCGCTAATTCACCCCTCCACTTT
. TRBJ2-7 TRBV27 TRBD2 CASRRGTSGRAYEQYF TGTGCCAGCAGGCGAGGGACTAGCGGGAGGGCCTACGAGCAGTACTTC
many TRBJ2-3 TRBV12-3/TRBV12-4 . CASSVRVTGNGTDTQYF TGTGCCAGCAGTGTCAGGGTTACCGGGAATGGCACAGATACGCAGTATTTT
many TRBJ2-6 TRBV5-1 . CASSLVSPGANVLTF TGCGCCAGCAGCTTGGTCAGTCCCGGGGCCAACGTCCTGACTTTC
many TRBJ1-2 TRBV29-1 TRBD1 CSVAALGTGDYGYTF TGCAGCGTAGCCGCCTTAGGGACAGGGGACTATGGCTACACCTTC
. TRBJ2-7 TRBV5-1 TRBD2 CASSVSLAGGEQYF TGCGCCAGCAGCGTGTCCCTAGCGGGAGGCGAGCAGTACTTC
many TRBJ2-7 TRBV14 TRBD2 CASSLLAGVEQYF TGTGCCAGCAGCTTGTTAGCGGGAGTTGAGCAGTACTTC
. TRBJ1-2 TRBV19 . CASSITENYGYTF TGTGCCAGTAGTATTACGGAAAACTATGGCTACACCTTC
. TRBJ1-4 TRBV18 . CASSPRQVEKLFF TGTGCCAGCTCACCTAGACAGGTTGAAAAACTGTTTTTT
. TRBJ2-4 TRBV4-1 TRBD1 CASSQGPGTGGFKNIQYF TGCGCCAGCAGCCAAGGCCCCGGGACAGGAGGTTTTAAAAACATTCAGTACTTC
many TRBJ1-1 TRBV9 . CASSVGMNTEAFF TGTGCCAGCAGCGTAGGAATGAACACTGAAGCTTTCTTT
many TRBJ1-1 TRBV11-2 . CASSGAPNTEAFF TGTGCCAGCAGTGGAGCCCCTAACACTGAAGCTTTCTTT
many TRBJ2-7 TRBV12-3/TRBV12-4 . CASTPGLALYEQYF TGTGCCAGCACCCCCGGACTGGCACTCTACGAGCAGTACTTC
few TRBJ1-3 TRBV15 TRBD1 CATSRGQGGNTIYF TGTGCCACCAGCAGAGGACAGGGGGGAAACACCATATATTTT
few TRBJ2-3 TRBV13 . CASSRRGWADTQYF TGTGCCAGCAGTCGGAGGGGGTGGGCAGATACGCAGTATTTT
many TRBJ2-5 TRBV7-2 . CASSLGRDQETQYF TGTGCCAGCAGCTTAGGACGGGACCAAGAGACCCAGTACTTC
many TRBJ2-7 TRBV7-2 TRBD2 CASRKRTSSYEQYF TGTGCCAGCAGAAAGAGGACTAGCAGCTACGAGCAGTACTTC
many TRBJ2-7 TRBV12-3/TRBV12-4 TRBD2 CASSLGTGLAGLYEQYF TGTGCCAGCAGTTTAGGAACGGGACTAGCGGGACTCTACGAGCAGTACTTC
many TRBJ2-5 TRBV20-1 . CSASRVGAQYF TGCAGTGCTAGCCGGGTAGGGGCCCAGTACTTC
many TRBJ2-7 TRBV11-2 TRBD1 CASTSGQGVNEQYF TGTGCCAGCACTTCGGGACAGGGAGTGAATGAGCAGTACTTC
. TRBJ1-1 TRBV25-1 . CASSEELGAVRAFF TGTGCCAGCAGTGAAGAATTGGGGGCAGTAAGAGCTTTCTTT
many TRBJ2-1 TRBV20-1 . CSAPAKGDEQFF TGCAGTGCGCCCGCGAAGGGCGATGAGCAGTTCTTC
many TRBJ2-1 TRBV12-3/TRBV12-4 . CASSLRDNNEQFF TGTGCCAGCAGTTTGCGAGACAACAATGAGCAGTTCTTC
many TRBJ1-1 TRBV12-3/TRBV12-4 . CASSRLGGDTEAFF TGTGCCAGCAGCCGACTGGGTGGGGACACTGAAGCTTTCTTT
many TRBJ2-5 TRBV13 . CASSSYREETQYF TGTGCCAGCAGCTCCTACCGAGAGGAGACCCAGTACTTC
many TRBJ1-5 TRBV30 . CAWSRGSNQPQHF TGTGCCTGGAGTAGGGGTAGCAATCAGCCCCAGCATTTT
. TRBJ2-1 TRBV7-2 . CASSLAAVSVEQFF TGTGCCAGCAGCTTAGCGGCAGTTTCGGTTGAGCAGTTCTTC
few TRBJ1-1 TRBV13 TRBD1 CASSTTGGVNTEAFF TGTGCCAGCAGCACCACAGGGGGCGTGAACACTGAAGCTTTCTTT
many TRBJ2-3 TRBV20-1 TRBD2 CSARVLISGSWTDTQYF TGCAGTGCTAGAGTCCTAATAAGCGGGAGTTGGACAGATACGCAGTATTTT
many TRBJ2-7 TRBV28 . CASSLVGGGHYEQYF TGTGCCAGCAGTTTAGTCGGAGGGGGCCACTACGAGCAGTACTTC
many TRBJ1-5 TRBV2 . CASSDYQLVGNQPQHF TGTGCCAGCAGCGATTACCAGTTGGTAGGCAATCAGCCCCAGCATTTT
few TRBJ2-5 TRBV19 . CASNDIGVETQYF TGTGCCAGTAACGACATCGGTGTGGAGACCCAGTACTTC
few TRBJ2-7 TRBV19 TRBD1 CASSMWRQGDEQYF TGTGCCAGTAGTATGTGGCGGCAGGGGGACGAGCAGTACTTC
few TRBJ2-3 TRBV3-1 . CASSFTEQGDTQYF TGTGCCAGCAGCTTCACCGAGCAGGGAGATACGCAGTATTTT
. TRBJ1-4 TRBV19 . CASLQLTGEKLFF TGTGCCAGTTTACAGCTAACAGGAGAAAAACTGTTTTTT
. TRBJ2-4 TRBV5-1 . CASSLRADIAKNIQYF TGCGCCAGCAGCTTAAGGGCAGATATAGCCAAAAACATTCAGTACTTC
many TRBJ1-2 TRBV12-3/TRBV12-4 . CASTRPGLEGYTF TGTGCCAGCACCCGGCCTGGGCTAGAAGGCTACACCTTC
. TRBJ2-2 TRBV6-4 . CASSEQDGELFF TGTGCCAGCAGTGAGCAAGACGGGGAGCTGTTTTTT